This entry lists 28 T cell receptor beta chains sequenced from one sample in a study of patients and donors after allogeneic stem cell transplantation. Via MiXCR, TCRdb re-called the RT-PCR reads, giving one row per CDR3 protein. This table holds 30,000 to 35,000 distinct CDR3 sequences, almost 7% found once. The source material was blood, either unsorted or a sorted T cell fraction (not recorded which). The receptor set was obtained from a human donor who was either an allogeneic HSCT recipient or a stem cell or donor lymphocyte infusion donor (not recorded which). It is not recorded whose cells these are; they may come from a transplant donor.

This clonotype was counted between two and nine times. CDR3 DNA sequence: TGTGCCAGCAGTGAAGCCCGAAAGACAGAGAATGAGCAGTTCTTC. Its protein product is CASSEARKTENEQFF. The chain joins TRBV2 to TRBJ2-1; a possible D gene is TRBD1 (5 bases). Trimming took off 0 bases at V and 7 bases at J, with 13 bases between the two ends. Germline V lookup: CDR1 SNHLY, CDR2 FYNNEI. The CDR3 contains 15 residues.

This clonotype was observed at least ten times. The chain links TRBV7-2 to TRBJ1-5; maybe TRBD1 (5 bases). Germline assignment: CDR1 SGHTA and CDR2 FQGNSA. The CDR3 totals 15 residues. With 1 base removed from V and 3 bases from J, the gap between germline ends came to 10 bases. Written as DNA, the CDR3 is TGTGCCAGCAGCTTAGATTGGGGACTCAATCAGCCCCAGCATTTT. This encodes CASSLDWGLNQPQHF.

This clonotype was seen only a few times. The CDR3 sequence: CASSYDGRLVSGANVLTF. As DNA, the CDR3 is TGTGCCAGCAGTTACGACGGTAGGTTAGTCTCTGGGGCCAACGTCCTGACTTTC. The chain recombines TRBV6-2 or TRBV6-3 with TRBJ2-6; D is undetermined. The germline V and J ends were trimmed by 2 bases and 0 bases, with 14 bases remaining between them. The CDR3 is made up of 18 amino acids. From germline, CDR1 is MNHEY and CDR2 SVGEGT.

The J gene is TRBJ2-7, the V gene TRBV7-3; D unresolved. Looked up from germline, CDR1 is SGHTA and CDR2 is FQGTGA. The CDR3 sequence is 14 residues long. Trimming took off 2 bases at V and 2 bases at J, with 10 bases between the two ends. In nucleotides, the CDR3 is TGTGCCAGCAGCTTAGGACCGTCTCCCTACGAGCAGTACTTC. Its protein product is CASSLGPSPYEQYF.

Ten or more counts support this clonotype. The chain couples TRBV11-2 to TRBJ1-5, with unresolved D. Trimming pared 0 bases from V and 4 bases from J, leaving 4 bases between. The length of the CDR3 is 13 residues. The germline V gene has CDR1 SGHAT and CDR2 FQNNGV. For the CDR3, the DNA is TGTGCCAGCAGCTTAGACCATAATCAGCCCCAGCATTTT. Encoded protein: CASSLDHNQPQHF.

In its sample, this clonotype was seen many times. The chain is built from TRBV29-1 and TRBJ2-3, with 10 bases lining up with TRBD1. The CDR3 is 14 residues long. V lost 5 bases to trimming and J lost 6 bases; unmatched junction nucleotides: 8. Germline-derived CDR1 and CDR2 are SQVTM and ANQGSEA. CDR3 bases: TGCAGCGTTACCGGGACAGGGGTAAAGGATACGCAGTATTTT. The encoded protein is CSVTGTGVKDTQYF.

At least ten counts were recorded for this clonotype. This chain joins TRBV20-1 and TRBJ2-7; D perhaps matches TRBD1 (6 bases). CDR1 and CDR2 from the germline V gene are DFQATT and SNEGSKA (reference sequence). The V gene lost 7 bases and the J gene lost 3 bases, with 10 bases spanning the gap. CDR3 size: 11 residues. The CDR3 DNA is TGCAGTGGGACAGTCATCTACGAGCAGTACTTC. It specifies CSGTVIYEQYF.

This clonotype was detected many times. The J gene is TRBJ2-5, the V gene TRBV5-1, with D possibly TRBD1 on 6 matching bases. V lost 7 bases, J lost 1 base, and 14 bases lay in between. This CDR3 region has 14 residues. In germline, CDR1 is SGHRS, CDR2 YFSETQ. The CDR3 nucleotides read TGCGCCAGCGCACAGGGTACCCTCCAAGAGACCCAGTACTTC. It is translated as CASAQGTLQETQYF.

CDR3 region: CASSLEGATQYF. CDR3 DNA: TGTGCCAGCAGCTTGGAGGGGGCGACCCAGTACTTC. The V gene is TRBV5-8, the J gene TRBJ2-5; 7 nucleotides line up with TRBD1. The germline CDR1 and CDR2 sequences are SGHTS and YDEGEE. This CDR3 comprises 12 residues. V shed 0 bases, J shed 7 bases, and the junction held 0 bases outside the gene matches.

This clonotype has at least ten counts. This chain uses TRBV11-2 with TRBJ2-3; 12 nucleotides match TRBD2. Trimming removed 4 bases from V and 6 bases from J; junction bases left unmatched: 8. The V gene's germline CDR1 is SGHAT and CDR2 FQNNGV. The CDR3 totals 16 residues. CDR3 region: CASSSRLAGVSDTQYF. CDR3 in DNA: TGTGCCAGCAGCTCCAGACTAGCGGGAGTATCCGATACGCAGTATTTT.

This clonotype was counted at least ten times. CDR3 sequence reads: CATSRTQGWDGEKLFF. CDR3 DNA: TGTGCCACCAGCAGGACTCAGGGTTGGGATGGTGAAAAACTGTTTTTT. The rearrangement links TRBV15 to TRBJ1-4; tentatively, D is TRBD1 (5 bases). This CDR3 region has 16 residues. CDR1 is LNHNV and CDR2 is YYDKDF in the germline V gene (reference sequence). Between the trimmed V and J ends, which lost 3 bases and 7 bases, there was a span of 18 bases.

This clonotype came up a few times. This chain connects TRBV6-2 or TRBV6-3 to TRBJ2-1; 9 nucleotides align to TRBD2. The CDR3 is 17 amino acids. Germline CDR1 and CDR2: MNHEY and SVGEGT. V trimming: 4 bases; J trimming: 4 bases; junction bases outside the gene matches: 11. Written as DNA, the CDR3 is TGTGCCAGCAGTTCTGAGGCCCTAGCGGGAAGTTACAATGAGCAGTTCTTC. This gives the protein CASSSEALAGSYNEQFF.

At least ten counts were recorded for this clonotype. At one of its ends the junction is not consistent with the germline gene, which may arise from a read error. The chain uses TRBV10-3 and TRBJ1-2; a weak D match, TRBD1 (5 bases). The CDR3 length is 12 residues. The germline V gene has CDR1 ENHRY and CDR2 SYGVKD. This chain's CDR3 is CASSTGSHGYTF. The CDR3 DNA reads as TGTGCCAGCAGTACAGGTTCCCATGGCTACACCTTC.

This clonotype has only a few counts. This CDR3 is CASSYSTSGRENNQYF. The CDR3 DNA sequence: TGTGCCAGCAGTTACTCGACTAGCGGGAGGGAAAATAACCAGTACTTC. V and J are TRBV6-5 and TRBJ2-5; 14 nucleotides align to TRBD2. The V gene end was trimmed by 0 bases and the J gene end by 10 bases; junction bases not matched to a gene: 7. This CDR3 has 16 amino acids. Germline V CDR1 and CDR2: MNHEY, SVGAGI.

The table lists this clonotype with a few counts. This sequence joins TRBV7-3 and TRBJ2-7; D may be TRBD2 (6 bases). CDR1 and CDR2 from the germline V gene are SGHTA and FQGTGA. The V end lost 1 base, the J end lost 3 bases, and 19 bases lay between the germline ends. The CDR3 length is 17 residues. CDR3 bases: TGTGCCAGCAGCTTAATTGTGGGGCTAGCGAAAGTCTACGAGCAGTACTTC. It yields the protein CASSLIVGLAKVYEQYF.

Many counts were recorded for this clonotype. The chain carries TRBV7-7 and TRBJ2-1; D ambiguous. The CDR3 is 14 residues long. Germline V CDR1 and CDR2: SSHAT, FNYEAQ (reference sequence). Trimming took 0 bases from V and 4 from J, leaving 7 bases between them. CDR3 sequence: CASSLAGQYNEQFF. The CDR3 nucleotides read TGTGCCAGCAGCTTAGCGGGCCAATACAATGAGCAGTTCTTC. Complete variable domain (other parts from reference TRBV7-7 and TRBJ2-1): GAGVSQSPRYKVTKRGQDVTLRCDPISSHATLYWYQQALGQGPEFLTYFNYEAQPDKSGLPSDRFSAERPEGSISTLTIQRTEQRDSAMYRCASSLAGQYNEQFFGPGTRLTVL.

This clonotype was detected many times. The V gene is TRBV12-3 or TRBV12-4, the J gene TRBJ2-1, with D tentatively TRBD1 (6 bases). The CDR3 spans 15 residues. V gave up 2 bases and J gave up 2 bases, with 10 bases separating them. In DNA, the CDR3 is TGTGCCAGCAGTTTACTGTCAGGGGCCTACAATGAGCAGTTCTTC. Protein product: CASSLLSGAYNEQFF.

Concerning this clonotype itself: A much larger clone differs by one base, so this may be a read error. The chain has TRBV5-1 and TRBJ2-5, with a tentative D call TRBD1 (6 bases). CDR1 and CDR2 (germline): SGHRS, YFSETQ. This CDR3 is 14 amino acids long. CDR3 amino acids: CASSSGTPKEAQYF. CDR3 nucleotide sequence: TGCGCCAGCAGTTCCGGGACACCCAAAGAGGCCCAGTACTTC.

With regard to this clonotype: This clone may be a read error of a much larger clone one base away. The rearrangement uses TRBV7-3 and TRBJ2-5; D possibly corresponds to TRBD1 (6 bases). Germline CDR1 SGHTA, CDR2 FQGTGA. The CDR3 runs to 14 residues. The DNA of the CDR3 is TGTGCCAGCAGCTTCTCAGGGGTAGGAGAGACCAAGTACTTC. It is translated as CASSFSGVGETKYF. Using reference TRBV7-3 and TRBJ2-5 for the parts outside the CDR3, the full variable domain is GAGVSQTPSNKVTEKGKYVELRCDPISGHTALYWYRQSLGQGPEFLIYFQGTGAADDSGLPNDRFFAVRPEGSVSTLKIQRTERGDSAVYLCASSFSGVGETKYFGPGTRLLVL.

This clonotype has at least ten counts. V usage is TRBV10-3 and J usage is TRBJ2-3; perhaps TRBD2 as D (6 bases). CDR1 and CDR2 (germline): ENHRY, SYGVKD. V lost 3 bases to trimming and J lost 2 bases, with 15 bases between them. This CDR3 comprises 16 residues. CDR3 residues: CAISEPGTPNTDTQYF. The CDR3 nucleotides read TGTGCCATCAGTGAACCCGGGACTCCCAACACAGATACGCAGTATTTT.

The table lists this clonotype with many counts. The rearrangement joins TRBV28 to TRBJ2-7, with D unresolved. CDR1 is MDHEN and CDR2 is SYDVKM in the germline V gene. The ends were cut back, 3 bases at V and 4 bases at J, with 13 bases in the middle. The CDR3 has 14 residues. Here the CDR3 DNA reads TGTGCCAGCAGTTTTTCGTATCAGTTTTACGAGCAGTACTTC. Amino acids: CASSFSYQFYEQYF.

This clonotype was recorded many times. The chain's CDR3 is CASSPMLQGSFTDTQYF. The CDR3 DNA reads TGTGCCAGCTCACCAATGCTCCAGGGTTCATTCACAGATACGCAGTATTTT. The chain uses TRBV18 and TRBJ2-3; weak D call: TRBD1 (5 bases). Per the germline V gene, CDR1 is KGHSH and CDR2 is LQKENI. Trimming removed 2 bases from V and 2 bases from J, with 17 bases in between. The length of the CDR3 is 17 residues.

J is TRBJ1-1 and V is TRBV28; possibly TRBD1 for D (5 bases). CDR1 MDHEN and CDR2 SYDVKM come from the germline V gene. This CDR3 spans 15 amino acids. Trimming took 2 bases from V and 5 from J, leaving 15 bases between them. For the CDR3, the DNA is TGTGCCAGCAGTTTAGGAGGGGCGGGAAGTACTGAAGCTTTCTTT. It encodes CASSLGGAGSTEAFF. Full variable domain (outside the CDR3, taken from reference TRBV28 and TRBJ1-1): DVKVTQSSRYLVKRTGEKVFLECVQDMDHENMFWYRQDPGLGLRLIYFSYDVKMKEKGDIPEGYSVSREKKERFSLILESASTNQTSMYLCASSLGGAGSTEAFFGQGTRLTVV.

As concerns this clonotype: A read error may be the cause here, since a much bigger clone is one base away. The genes are TRBV14 and TRBJ1-1; 9 bases match TRBD1. The germline V gene has CDR1 SGHDN and CDR2 FVKESK. J gave up 6 bases and V 4 bases, and 6 bases lay outside the gene matches. The CDR3 has 14 residues. The CDR3 loop is CASSLSRTGAEAFF. Here the CDR3 DNA reads TGTGCCAGCAGCCTTTCCAGGACAGGGGCTGAAGCTTTCTTT.

This clonotype was observed a few times. CDR3 nucleotide sequence: TGTGCCAGCTCACCAGACGGGAATTCACCCCTCCACTTT. It specifies CASSPDGNSPLHF. This chain connects TRBV18 to TRBJ1-6; D call uncertain. CDR1 is KGHSH and CDR2 is LQKENI in the germline V gene. The V and J ends lost 2 bases and 7 bases respectively, with 6 bases between them. This CDR3 spans 13 amino acids.

Comment on this clonotype: A much more abundant neighbour one base away suggests this may be a read error. The chain has TRBV12-3 or TRBV12-4 and TRBJ2-1, with D possibly matching TRBD1 (5 bases). The CDR3 is 11 amino acids. The CDR3 DNA sequence: TGTGCCAGCAGCTCGGACATTGAGCGGTTCTTC. This encodes CASSSDIERFF.

This clonotype was seen ten or more times. The chain combines TRBV6-2 or TRBV6-3 with TRBJ2-2; possible D gene TRBD1, 5 bases. Germline assignment: CDR1 MNHEY and CDR2 SVGEGT. V was cut by 2 bases and J by 1 base, with 14 bases left in between. The CDR3 length is 17 residues. CDR3 protein: CASSYRSGHRNTGELFF. CDR3 sequence (DNA): TGTGCCAGCAGTTACAGATCCGGACATAGGAACACCGGGGAGCTGTTTTTT.

This clonotype was detected only a few times. The chain uses TRBV4-1 and TRBJ2-7; a possible D gene is TRBD2 (7 bases). Trimming pared 0 bases from V and 7 bases from J, leaving 10 bases between. Germline V gene lookup returns CDR1 MGHRA and CDR2 YSYEKL. The CDR3 loop spans 13 amino acids. DNA of the CDR3: TGCGCCAGCAGCCAAGAGGGGGGGGCAGAGCAGTACTTC. It encodes CASSQEGGAEQYF.